This T cell receptor beta chain was sequenced during a study of cytomegalovirus exposure and HLA in healthy donors. Study-wide background: Assignment to the Caucasian-associated ancestry cluster applied to around four fifths of the 350 to 500 genotyped donors. General observations from the study: CMV serostatus was the sole immune exposure information available. An analysis that was carried out later associated 15,000 to 20,000 TCR beta sequences with HLA alleles at 0.05 false discovery rate.

Per the germline V gene, CDR1 is SGHTA and CDR2 is FQGNSA. The CDR3 loop spans 14 amino acids. Between the trimmed V and J ends, which lost 5 bases and 6 bases, there was a span of 16 bases. Concerning this clone: Antigen specificity is unknown.

PCR primers comprised 60 Vbeta and 13 Jbeta primers. This table comes from immunoSEQ multiplex PCR, and its TCRdb copy is limited to in-frame clones, with some not included. The sample carries nearly 300,000 clones, just over 85% recorded once. Material: PBMCs. V and J are TRBV7-2 and TRBJ2-5; D is perhaps TRBD2 (6 bases). This clonotype was obtained from a man aged 40-55 years in good health and CMV-seropositive. The DNA of the CDR3 is TGTGCCAGCAGCCGCGGGACCGCGCAACAGACCCAGTACTTC. It yields the protein CASSRGTAQQTQYF.